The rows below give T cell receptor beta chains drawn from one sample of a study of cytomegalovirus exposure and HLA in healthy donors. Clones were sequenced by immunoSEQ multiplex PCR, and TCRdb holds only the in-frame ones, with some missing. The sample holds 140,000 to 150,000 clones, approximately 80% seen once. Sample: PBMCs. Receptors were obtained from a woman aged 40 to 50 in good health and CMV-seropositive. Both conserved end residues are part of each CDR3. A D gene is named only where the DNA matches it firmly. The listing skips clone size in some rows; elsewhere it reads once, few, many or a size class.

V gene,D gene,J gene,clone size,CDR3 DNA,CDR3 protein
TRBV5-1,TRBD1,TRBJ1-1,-,TGCGCCAGCAGCTCCGGACAGGGGCTGAACACTGAAGCTTTCTTT,CASSSGQGLNTEAFF
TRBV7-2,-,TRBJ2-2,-,TGTGCCAGCAGCTTAGTCAGGGTGTCCGGGGAGCTGTTTTTT,CASSLVRVSGELFF
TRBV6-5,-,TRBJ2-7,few,TGTGCCAGCAGTCAGGGGCGCGAGCAGTACTTC,CASSQGREQYF
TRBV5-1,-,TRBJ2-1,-,TGCGCCAGCAGCTTGCCGGGAGCCTACAATGAGCAGTTCTTC,CASSLPGAYNEQFF
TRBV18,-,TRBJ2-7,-,TGTGCCAGCTCACCAGAAAGTCTCTCCTACGAGCAGTACTTC,CASSPESLSYEQYF
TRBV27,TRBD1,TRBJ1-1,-,TGTGCCAGCAGTTTCGGACAGGCCGCGCGAAACACTGAAGCTTTCTTT,CASSFGQAARNTEAFF
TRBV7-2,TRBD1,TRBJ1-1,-,TGTGCCAGCAGCGCCGCCGGGACAGGGAACACTGAAGCTTTCTTT,CASSAAGTGNTEAFF
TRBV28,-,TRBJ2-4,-,TGTGCCAGCAGCTCCCCCCCCGCCAAAAACATTCAGTACTTC,CASSSPPAKNIQYF
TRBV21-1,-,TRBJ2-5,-,TGTGCCAGCAGCAAAGTGGGTGGGGGCAGGGGTATGTTCCAAGAGACCCAGTACTTC,CASSKVGGGRGMFQETQYF
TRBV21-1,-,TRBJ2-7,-,TGTGCCAGCAGGAAGCCGACTCCGGACAGCTACAACTCCTACGAGCAGTACTTC,CASRKPTPDSYNSYEQYF
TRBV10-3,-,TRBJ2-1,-,TGTGCCATCAGTGAAAAGCTTCGGAGCTCGAACAATGAGCAGTTCTTC,CAISEKLRSSNNEQFF
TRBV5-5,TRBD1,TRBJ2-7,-,TGTGCCAGCAGCTTGCCGGGACAGAACAAGTACGAGCAGTACTTC,CASSLPGQNKYEQYF
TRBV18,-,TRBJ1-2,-,TGTGCCAGCTCACCCTGGGGGGATTCGAGCTACACCTTC,CASSPWGDSSYTF
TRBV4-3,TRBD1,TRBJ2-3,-,TGCGCCAGCAGCCTCGGACAGGGAGATAGAGATACGCAGTATTTT,CASSLGQGDRDTQYF
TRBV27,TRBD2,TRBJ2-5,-,TGTGCCAGCAGTCCTCCCGCTAAACGGGGGGGCGTCGCCCAGTACTTC,CASSPPAKRGGVAQYF
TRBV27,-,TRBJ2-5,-,TGTGCCAGCAGTAAGGGGGAAGCTGGCAGAAAAGAGACCCAGTACTTC,CASSKGEAGRKETQYF